This T cell receptor (beta chain) emerged from a study of cytomegalovirus exposure and HLA in healthy donors. CDR3 length: 12 amino acids. Germline CDR1 and CDR2: SQVTM and ANQGSEA. Trimming left V 6 bases short and J 2 bases short, with 8 bases between. Primers included in the PCR were 60 Vbeta and 13 Jbeta primers. Produced via immunoSEQ multiplex PCR; TCRdb's table is partial and in-frame only. The sample has approximately 150,000 clones, about three quarters seen once. The sample comprised PBMCs. The sequence was obtained from a female donor in good health and CMV-seronegative. The rearrangement uses TRBV29-1 and TRBJ1-5; D is perhaps TRBD1 (5 bases). CDR3 in DNA: TGCAGCGTGGGGGGAGGCAATCAGCCCCAGCATTTT. Its translation is CSVGGGNQPQHF.